Below are 30 T cell receptor beta chains sequenced from a single sample in a study of blood T cell repertoires in COVID-19. The table came from immunoSEQ multiplex PCR; TCRdb's copy has only in-frame clones and leaves some out. The sample records some 250,000 clones, over 65% being singletons. The sample was peripheral blood. These receptors were collected from a woman over 75 with acute or convalescent COVID-19.

The rearrangement joins TRBV11-2 to TRBJ1-1; 10 nucleotides match TRBD1. The CDR3 loop spans 16 amino acids. V trimming: 2 bases; J trimming: 1 base; junction bases outside the gene matches: 4. Germline V gene sequence: CDR1 SGHAT, CDR2 FQNNGV. CDR3 sequence reads: CASSLTRDRGNTEAFF. The CDR3 bases are TGTGCCAGCAGCTTAACTCGGGACAGGGGGAACACTGAAGCTTTCTTT.

This clone has a count of ten or more. The chain couples TRBV5-1 to TRBJ2-7; 10 nucleotides align to TRBD1. V was clipped by 10 bases and J by 2 bases; unmatched bases: 6. There are 13 residues in the CDR3. Germline V lookup: CDR1 SGHRS, CDR2 YFSETQ. The CDR3 region is CARTGTGAYEQYF. The CDR3, as DNA: TGCGCCCGAACCGGGACAGGGGCCTACGAGCAGTACTTC.

The chain employs TRBV6-1 and TRBJ1-5, with 8 bases that match TRBD1. Germline V gives CDR1 MNHNS, CDR2 SASEGT. V was clipped by 3 bases and J by 6 bases; unmatched bases: 7. This CDR3 region has 15 residues. CDR3 nucleotides: TGTGCCAGCAGTGAGAACGGACAGGGTATTCAGCCCCAGCATTTT. Its protein product is CASSENGQGIQPQHF.

This clone was recorded only once. The chain joins TRBV18 to TRBJ1-2, with TRBD1 matching over 7 bases. Germline loops: CDR1 KGHSH, CDR2 LQKENI. CDR3 length: 14 residues. J gave up 5 bases and V 2 bases, and 5 bases lay outside the gene matches. CDR3 DNA sequence: TGTGCCAGCTCACCAACAGGGGACCCGTATGGCTACACCTTC. It is translated as CASSPTGDPYGYTF.

The chain joins TRBV19 to TRBJ2-3, with 7 bases lining up with TRBD2. The CDR3 length is 17 residues. The germline V gene has CDR1 LNHDA and CDR2 SQIVND (reference sequence). With 3 bases clipped from V and 3 bases from J, the junction kept 12 bases outside the gene matches. The CDR3 spells CASSIGGGATGTDTQYF. The CDR3 DNA reads TGTGCCAGTAGTATTGGGGGAGGGGCAACCGGGACAGATACGCAGTATTTT. The full variable domain, its missing parts supplied by reference TRBV19 and TRBJ2-3, is DGGITQSPKYLFRKEGQNVTLSCEQNLNHDAMYWYRQDPGQGLRLIYYSQIVNDFQKGDIAEGYSVSREKKESFPLTVTSAQKNPTAFYLCASSIGGGATGTDTQYFGPGTRLTVL.

This chain connects TRBV7-9 to TRBJ1-5, with D perhaps matching TRBD1 (6 bases). V was clipped by 6 bases and J by 0 bases, with 12 bases between them. The CDR3 loop spans 15 amino acids. Per the germline V gene, CDR1 is SEHNR and CDR2 is FQNEAQ (reference sequence). For the CDR3, the DNA is TGTGCCAGCAGTACAGGGTCTAATAGCAATCAGCCCCAGCATTTT. It translates to CASSTGSNSNQPQHF. The full variable domain, completed using reference TRBV7-9 and TRBJ1-5, is DTGVSQNPRHKITKRGQNVTFRCDPISEHNRLYWYRQTLGQGPEFLTYFQNEAQLEKSRLLSDRFSAERPKGSFSTLEIQRTEQGDSAMYLCASSTGSNSNQPQHFGDGTRLSIL.

The chain has TRBV5-1 and TRBJ2-7; 7 nucleotides align to TRBD1. Germline V gene sequence: CDR1 SGHRS, CDR2 YFSETQ. The ends lost 6 bases at V and 6 bases at J; junction bases unmatched: 18. This CDR3 comprises 16 residues. The CDR3 region is CASMGPGQKMKSEQYF. The CDR3 region has the DNA TGCGCCAGCATGGGACCGGGACAGAAGATGAAGTCCGAGCAGTACTTC.

The genes are TRBV11-2 and TRBJ2-5, with a possible D match to TRBD1 (6 bases). This CDR3 comprises 15 residues. The V end was cut by 0 bases, the J end by 1 base, with 9 bases between. CDR1 and CDR2 from the germline V gene are SGHAT and FQNNGV. The CDR3 reads CASSLDRDTQETQYF. For the CDR3, the DNA is TGTGCCAGCAGCTTAGACCGGGACACCCAAGAGACCCAGTACTTC. The complete variable domain, with remaining parts taken from reference TRBV11-2 and TRBJ2-5, reads EAGVAQSPRYKIIEKRQSVAFWCNPISGHATLYWYQQILGQGPKLLIQFQNNGVVDDSQLPKDRFSAERLKGVDSTLKIQPAKLEDSAVYLCASSLDRDTQETQYFGPGTRLLVL.

This clone has a single count. V and J are TRBV3-1 (or the pseudogene TRBV3-2) and TRBJ2-1, with 13 bases identical to TRBD2. This CDR3 spans 17 amino acids. Germline values: CDR1 LGHDT, CDR2 YNNKEL (reference sequence). V dropped 4 bases and J dropped 6; count of bases not matched to a gene: 9. The CDR3 here is CASSRIPRLAGGNEQFF. Here the CDR3 DNA reads TGTGCCAGCAGCCGGATACCCAGACTAGCGGGAGGCAATGAGCAGTTCTTC.

V usage is TRBV2 and J usage is TRBJ2-3, with TRBD2 identical over 13 bases. The ends lost 7 bases at V and 5 bases at J; junction bases unmatched: 6. Germline V gives CDR1 SNHLY, CDR2 FYNNEI. This CDR3 has 15 amino acids. CDR3 loop: CASTRLAGGGDTQYF. The CDR3 DNA is TGTGCCAGCACAAGACTAGCGGGGGGAGGAGATACGCAGTATTTT.

With regard to this clone: This may arise from a read error, as a much more abundant clone is one base away. The sample carries other DNA sequences with the same CDR3. The rearrangement uses TRBV7-9 and TRBJ1-1; 8 bases line up with TRBD1. The V and J ends lost 5 bases and 4 bases, in that order; junction bases with no gene match: 3. In germline, CDR1 is SEHNR, CDR2 FQNEAQ (reference sequence). The CDR3 is made up of 13 amino acids. The CDR3: CASSLQGGTEAFF. CDR3 DNA sequence: TGTGCCAGCAGCCTACAGGGGGGCACTGAAGCTTTCTTT.

Regarding this clone: This sample also contains other DNA sequences that code for the same CDR3. The CDR3 DNA reads as TGTGCCAGCAGCCAAGGACAGGGAAGTGGCTACACCTTC. This encodes CASSQGQGSGYTF. The gene calls are TRBV3-1 (or the pseudogene TRBV3-2) and TRBJ1-2, with 7 positions matching TRBD1. The V gene's germline CDR1 is LGHDT and CDR2 YNNKEL (reference sequence). The CDR3 consists of 13 residues. V trimming: 1 base; J trimming: 7 bases; junction bases outside the gene matches: 3.

The chain uses TRBV10-2 and TRBJ1-1; no reliable D call. The CDR3 is 14 amino acids. V dropped 6 bases and J dropped 5 bases, with 16 bases sitting between them. CDR1 is WSHSY and CDR2 is SAAADI in the germline V gene. The CDR3 reads CASRARVGSTEAFF. DNA of the CDR3: TGCGCCAGCAGGGCCCGGGTCGGGAGTACTGAAGCTTTCTTT.

The V call is TRBV6-1, the J call TRBJ1-3; TRBD1 matches at 9 bases. The junction had 6 bases not matched to a gene; V was cut back by 5 bases and J by 4 bases. This CDR3 is 15 amino acids long. In germline, CDR1 is MNHNS, CDR2 SASEGT. Written as DNA, the CDR3 is TGTGCCAGCAGTCCGGGACAGGGAATAGGAAACACCATATATTTT. This encodes CASSPGQGIGNTIYF.

This chain connects TRBV6-5 to TRBJ1-2, with D hard to call. Germline V gives CDR1 MNHEY, CDR2 SVGAGI. This CDR3 is 12 amino acids long. Trimming took off 6 bases at V and 6 bases at J, with 11 bases between the two ends. The CDR3 loop reads CASSRGEDGYTF. CDR3 nucleotide sequence: TGTGCCAGCAGCCGAGGAGAAGATGGCTACACCTTC.

This clone was picked up a small number of times. This chain links TRBV19 with TRBJ2-7, with D maybe TRBD1 (5 bases). The CDR3 runs to 16 residues. V was pared by 5 bases and J by 2 bases, with 19 bases between. The germline V gene has CDR1 LNHDA and CDR2 SQIVND (reference sequence). The CDR3 here is CASSQEDFDSPYEQYF. As DNA, the CDR3 is TGTGCCAGTAGTCAAGAAGATTTCGACAGTCCCTACGAGCAGTACTTC. Filled out from reference TRBV19 and TRBJ2-7, the complete variable domain reads DGGITQSPKYLFRKEGQNVTLSCEQNLNHDAMYWYRQDPGQGLRLIYYSQIVNDFQKGDIAEGYSVSREKKESFPLTVTSAQKNPTAFYLCASSQEDFDSPYEQYFGPGTRLTVT.

Only one count was recorded for this clone. J is TRBJ2-2 and V is TRBV24-1; D is uncertain. The germline CDR1 and CDR2 sequences are KGHDR and SFDVKD. The ends were cut back, 3 bases at V and 0 bases at J, with 7 bases in the middle. The CDR3 is 15 residues long. The CDR3 is CATSDSPPNTGELFF. The CDR3 nucleotides read TGTGCCACCAGTGATAGCCCGCCGAACACCGGGGAGCTGTTTTTT.

The chain links TRBV28 to TRBJ1-3; D may be TRBD1 (5 bases). CDR1 and CDR2 (germline): MDHEN, SYDVKM. CDR3 length: 17 amino acids. With 5 bases removed from V and 0 bases from J, the gap between germline ends came to 17 bases. CDR3: CASSLTWGTLSGNTIYF. The DNA for the CDR3 is TGTGCCAGCAGTCTCACCTGGGGCACACTCTCTGGAAACACCATATATTTT.

In regard to this clone: This specimen includes other DNA sequences encoding the same CDR3. V gene TRBV5-1 combines with J gene TRBJ1-2; tentatively, D is TRBD1 (6 bases). The CDR3 totals 14 residues. V lost 0 bases and J lost 7, with 13 bases in between. CDR1 is SGHRS and CDR2 is YFSETQ in the germline V gene. This CDR3 is CASSLGQGHGGYTF. Here the CDR3 DNA reads TGCGCCAGCAGCTTGGGGCAGGGGCATGGTGGCTACACCTTC.

The genes are TRBV18 and TRBJ2-1; no clear D. This CDR3 spans 15 amino acids. Germline V gene lookup returns CDR1 KGHSH and CDR2 LQKENI. V gave up 0 bases and J gave up 9 bases, with 15 bases separating them. In DNA form, the CDR3 reads TGTGCCAGCTCACCACCTACCTCGCTGGCGGTTGAGCAGTTCTTC. Amino acid sequence: CASSPPTSLAVEQFF.

The V call is TRBV19, the J call TRBJ2-1; TRBD2 matches at 10 bases. The length of the CDR3 is 16 residues. Germline V gene data show CDR1 as LNHDA and CDR2 as SQIVND (reference sequence). Trimming at V came to 7 bases and at J to 7 bases, leaving 13 bases not matched to a gene. CDR3 nucleotides: TGTGCCAGTAATGGATTAGCGGGGGGTCGTGTAAATGAGCAGTTCTTC. Its translation: CASNGLAGGRVNEQFF.

The genes are TRBV18 and TRBJ1-2; no firm D call. V shed 4 bases and J shed 0 bases, with 6 bases lying between them. Germline V gene data show CDR1 as KGHSH and CDR2 as LQKENI. The CDR3 runs to 13 residues. The CDR3 nucleotides are TGTGCCAGCTCACGAGAGTCTAACTATGGCTACACCTTC. It encodes CASSRESNYGYTF.

Only one count was recorded for this clone. This chain connects TRBV5-1 to TRBJ2-7; tentative D call: TRBD2 (5 bases). CDR1 and CDR2 (germline): SGHRS, YFSETQ. V was shortened by 4 bases and J by 7 bases, with 12 bases between the two germline ends. The CDR3 sequence is 12 residues long. The DNA for the CDR3 is TGCGCCAGCAGCACGGGGTCGGGGGAGCAGTACTTC. Encoded protein: CASSTGSGEQYF.

The gene calls are TRBV19 and TRBJ1-6; possibly TRBD1 for D (5 bases). The CDR3 is made up of 15 amino acids. With 3 bases removed from V and 7 bases from J, the gap between germline ends came to 13 bases. CDR1 is LNHDA and CDR2 is SQIVND in the germline V gene (reference sequence). The CDR3 region is CASSMDPTGNSPLHF. The CDR3, as DNA: TGTGCCAGTAGTATGGACCCCACAGGAAATTCACCCCTCCACTTT.

This clone has only a few counts. The gene calls are TRBV27 and TRBJ1-6, with a possible D match to TRBD1 (6 bases). Trimming left V 6 bases short and J 7 bases short, with 13 bases between. The CDR3 extends over 14 amino acids. In germline, CDR1 is MNHEY, CDR2 SMNVEV (reference sequence). CDR3 sequence (DNA): TGTGCCAGCAGATTGGACAGAGAAAATTCACCCCTCCACTTT. This encodes CASRLDRENSPLHF.

This clone was observed a handful of times. The gene calls are TRBV27 and TRBJ1-1; D is perhaps TRBD1 (6 bases). CDR1 is MNHEY, CDR2 SMNVEV, per germline (reference sequence). The V end lost 0 bases, the J end lost 11 bases, and 10 bases lay between the germline ends. CDR3 length: 12 amino acids. In nucleotides, the CDR3 is TGTGCCAGCAGTTTATCGGGGGGGCTCGCTTTCTTT. It yields the protein CASSLSGGLAFF.

In its sample, this clone was seen once. The chain employs TRBV5-1 and TRBJ1-1, with 10 bases lining up with TRBD1. Per germline, CDR1 SGHRS and CDR2 YFSETQ. The CDR3 is made up of 14 amino acids. V was pared by 6 bases and J by 5 bases, with 7 bases of the junction left unmatched. CDR3 sequence (DNA): TGCGCCAGCACCGTACTGGACAGGGGGACTGAAGCTTTCTTT. Encoded protein: CASTVLDRGTEAFF. The whole variable domain, remainder taken from reference TRBV5-1 and TRBJ1-1, is KAGVTQTPRYLIKTRGQQVTLSCSPISGHRSVSWYQQTPGQGLQFLFEYFSETQRNKGNFPGRFSGRQFSNSRSEMNVSTLELGDSALYLCASTVLDRGTEAFFGQGTRLTVV.

The chain has TRBV6-5 and TRBJ2-7, with TRBD1 matching over 8 bases. Germline V CDR1 and CDR2: MNHEY, SVGAGI. The junction had 12 bases not matched to a gene; V was cut back by 7 bases and J by 7 bases. CDR3 length: 14 amino acids. The CDR3 reads CASTPGTGRREQYF. In DNA, the CDR3 is TGTGCCAGCACTCCCGGGACAGGAAGGAGGGAGCAGTACTTC.

This clone was counted a few times. The rearrangement joins TRBV7-9 to TRBJ1-5, with D possibly matching TRBD1 (5 bases). V lost 1 base and J lost 4, with 11 bases in between. The length of the CDR3 is 15 residues. Germline-derived CDR1 and CDR2 are SEHNR and FQNEAQ (reference sequence). CDR3 protein: CASSLGSGVNQPQHF. The CDR3 nucleotides read TGTGCCAGCAGCTTAGGTTCGGGGGTAAATCAGCCCCAGCATTTT.

This chain joins TRBV19 and TRBJ1-1, with TRBD1 matching 8 bases. Germline CDR1 reads LNHDA; CDR2 reads SQIVND (reference sequence). The CDR3 is 14 residues long. The junction had 11 bases not matched to a gene; V was cut back by 9 bases and J by 5 bases. In DNA form, the CDR3 reads TGTGCCAGCATGGGGCAGGGGGCGATTACTGAAGCTTTCTTT. Translation: CASMGQGAITEAFF.